Listed below are T cell receptor beta chains from one sample, sequenced in a study of a mutant IDH1 vaccine in newly diagnosed glioma. Their specific antigens are unknown. Clones were sequenced by immunoSEQ multiplex PCR, and TCRdb holds only the in-frame ones, with some missing. Of roughly 60,000 clones detected, about 81% appear once; the ten largest clones hold 6.5% to 8.5%. Here the sequenced sample was PBMCs, taken from a glioma patient whose treatment included an IDH1 peptide vaccine. The source is a woman aged 50 to 60 with glioma. Each CDR3 is given with its conserved first and last residue. A D gene is named only where the DNA matches it firmly. A row's size may be missing; if present it is once, few, many or a size class.

D	size	J	V	CDR3	DNA
NA	NA	TRBJ2-1	TRBV9	CASSAGRWGNEQFF	TGTGCCAGCAGCGCAGGACGGTGGGGGAATGAGCAGTTCTTC
NA	NA	TRBJ1-2	TRBV6-5	CASSEGQINYGYTF	TGTGCCAGCAGTGAGGGACAAATTAACTATGGCTACACCTTC
NA	NA	TRBJ1-1	TRBV4-1	CASSQSEVTEAFF	TGCGCCAGCAGCCAGAGTGAGGTCACTGAAGCTTTCTTT
TRBD1	NA	TRBJ2-5	TRBV6-1	CASSARDRGEETQYF	TGTGCCAGCAGTGCAAGGGACAGGGGAGAAGAGACCCAGTACTTC
TRBD1	NA	TRBJ2-7	TRBV5-1	CASSLAGTGVYEQYF	TGCGCCAGCAGCTTGGCCGGGACAGGGGTCTACGAGCAGTACTTC
NA	once	TRBJ1-2	TRBV5-1	CASSLEAAGYGYTF	TGCGCCAGCAGCTTGGAGGCAGCTGGCTATGGCTACACCTTC
NA	few	TRBJ1-3	TRBV11-3	CASSLGGSGNTIYF	TGTGCCAGCAGCTTAGGGGGCTCCGGAAACACCATATATTTT
TRBD2	few	TRBJ2-2	TRBV7-3	CASSRTGTSGNTGELFF	TGTGCCAGCAGCCGGACCGGGACTAGCGGGAACACCGGGGAGCTGTTTTTT
TRBD2	few	TRBJ2-3	TRBV7-7	CASSLSTSGGSDTQYF	TGTGCTAGCAGCTTGTCGACTAGCGGGGGCTCAGATACGCAGTATTTT
NA	NA	TRBJ2-7	TRBV2	CASSGKGTPYEQYF	TGTGCCAGCAGTGGGAAGGGGACACCCTACGAGCAGTACTTC
NA	NA	TRBJ2-3	TRBV6-5	CASSSRTNTDTQYF	TGTGCCAGCAGTTCCCGGACAAACACAGATACGCAGTATTTT
NA	NA	TRBJ2-5	TRBV9	CASSVSLGVVQETQYF	TGTGCCAGCAGCGTAAGCCTCGGTGTGGTACAAGAGACCCAGTACTTC
NA	NA	TRBJ1-2	TRBV27	CASRMGGASGWQDGYTF	TGTGCCAGCAGGATGGGAGGGGCCAGCGGCTGGCAGGATGGCTACACCTTC
NA	NA	TRBJ2-1	TRBV14	CASSQQGQGRLGEQFF	TGTGCCAGCAGTCAACAGGGGCAGGGGAGGCTGGGTGAGCAGTTCTTC
NA	NA	TRBJ2-3	TRBV28	CASGSESTDTQYF	TGTGCCAGCGGTTCAGAAAGCACAGATACGCAGTATTTT
TRBD2	NA	TRBJ2-5	TRBV5-1	CASSLSPSGETQYF	TGCGCCAGCAGCTTGTCCCCTAGCGGAGAGACCCAGTACTTC
NA	NA	TRBJ2-5	TRBV2	CASPLGRVSQETQYF	TGTGCCAGCCCCCTTGGAAGGGTTTCCCAAGAGACCCAGTACTTC
NA	NA	TRBJ1-2	TRBV5-6	CASTSWGLDYGYTF	TGTGCCAGCACCTCCTGGGGGCTCGACTATGGCTACACCTTC
NA	NA	TRBJ1-5	TRBV29-1	CSVESGVGQPQHF	TGCAGCGTTGAATCAGGCGTGGGTCAGCCCCAGCATTTT
TRBD1	NA	TRBJ2-2	TRBV11-2	CASSPRGTGELFF	TGTGCCAGCAGCCCCAGGGGGACCGGGGAGCTGTTTTTT
NA	NA	TRBJ2-3	TRBV6-1	CASRPHRASTDTQYF	TGTGCCAGCAGGCCCCACAGGGCCAGCACAGATACGCAGTATTTT
TRBD1	NA	TRBJ1-6	TRBV6-4	CASRRDSRTNSYNSPLHF	TGTGCCAGCAGGAGGGACAGCCGCACTAACTCCTATAATTCACCCCTCCACTTT
NA	NA	TRBJ2-5	TRBV18	CASSLPGGFQETQYF	TGTGCCAGCTCACTACCTGGGGGGTTTCAAGAGACCCAGTACTTC
NA	NA	TRBJ1-4	TRBV5-1	CASSLARAANEKLFF	TGCGCCAGCAGCTTGGCGAGGGCCGCCAATGAAAAACTGTTTTTT
NA	NA	TRBJ1-2	TRBV11-3	CASSRTPGPRYGYTF	TGTGCCAGCAGCCGAACCCCCGGGCCGCGCTATGGCTACACCTTC
NA	NA	TRBJ1-2	TRBV6-6	CASTRTPSWGYTF	TGTGCCAGCACCCGGACGCCCTCTTGGGGCTACACCTTC
NA	NA	TRBJ1-6	TRBV30	CARGGDNSPLHF	TGTGCTCGGGGGGGGGATAATTCACCCCTCCACTTT
NA	few	TRBJ1-6	TRBV6-5	CASTNTGFGPLHF	TGTGCCAGCACCAACACTGGGTTTGGGCCCCTCCACTTT
NA	NA	TRBJ2-1	TRBV29-1	CSVRAGSYNEQFF	TGCAGCGTCCGGGCCGGTTCCTACAATGAGCAGTTCTTC
TRBD1	NA	TRBJ1-1	TRBV6-5	CASSSDRDTEAFF	TGTGCCAGCAGTTCCGACAGGGACACTGAAGCTTTCTTT
TRBD1	NA	TRBJ1-4	TRBV18	CASSPGQGEKLFF	TGTGCCAGCTCACCCGGACAGGGGGAAAAACTGTTTTTT
NA	few	TRBJ1-1	TRBV27	CASGWDGMNTEAFF	TGTGCCAGCGGATGGGACGGAATGAACACTGAAGCTTTCTTT
NA	NA	TRBJ2-5	TRBV5-6	CASSSTTVETQYF	TGTGCCAGCAGCTCGACCACGGTGGAGACCCAGTACTTC
NA	NA	TRBJ1-2	TRBV27	CASSLNGGYGYTF	TGTGCCAGCAGTTTAAACGGTGGTTACGGCTACACCTTC
NA	few	TRBJ1-4	TRBV5-1	CASSFRGQNEKLFF	TGCGCCAGCAGCTTTCGGGGCCAGAATGAAAAACTGTTTTTT
NA	few	TRBJ2-7	TRBV19	CASSMGQSLYEQYF	TGTGCCAGTAGTATGGGGCAGAGCCTCTACGAGCAGTACTTC
TRBD1	few	TRBJ2-3	TRBV5-4	CASSATQRGPDTQYF	TGTGCCAGCAGCGCCACACAGAGGGGGCCAGATACGCAGTATTTT
TRBD1	NA	TRBJ2-7	TRBV9	CASSSFPGQGYEQYF	TGTGCCAGCAGCTCTTTCCCGGGACAGGGGTACGAGCAGTACTTC
NA	NA	TRBJ1-2	TRBV19	CASSATGYLYGYTF	TGTGCCAGTAGTGCAACCGGGTACCTTTATGGCTACACCTTC
TRBD1	NA	TRBJ2-1	TRBV2	CASRYRGFNEQFF	TGTGCCAGCAGGTACAGGGGCTTCAATGAGCAGTTCTTC
TRBD1	NA	TRBJ1-2	TRBV30	CAWSHSGTAYGYTF	TGTGCCTGGAGTCACTCCGGGACAGCCTATGGCTACACCTTC
TRBD2	NA	TRBJ2-4	TRBV4-1	CASSLGRASGGSKNIQYF	TGCGCCAGCAGCCTCGGTAGGGCTAGCGGGGGGTCTAAAAACATTCAGTACTTC
NA	NA	TRBJ1-2	TRBV30	CAWNSRVAWGYTF	TGTGCCTGGAATAGCAGGGTGGCATGGGGCTACACCTTC
NA	NA	TRBJ1-1	TRBV5-6	CASSLEAQGWNTEAFF	TGTGCCAGCAGCTTGGAGGCCCAGGGTTGGAACACTGAAGCTTTCTTT
NA	NA	TRBJ1-1	TRBV6-4	CASRREEMVTEAFF	TGTGCCAGCAGACGGGAGGAGATGGTCACTGAAGCTTTCTTT
NA	NA	TRBJ2-7	TRBV5-5	CASSSSFFEQYF	TGTGCCAGCAGCTCCTCCTTCTTCGAGCAGTACTTC
TRBD1	NA	TRBJ1-2	TRBV6-1	CASSSWTGGDNGYTF	TGTGCCAGCAGTTCATGGACAGGGGGCGACAATGGCTACACCTTC
TRBD1	NA	TRBJ1-1	TRBV5-4	CASSKTPGTGGMNTEAFF	TGTGCCAGCAGTAAGACCCCCGGGACAGGCGGCATGAACACTGAAGCTTTCTTT
TRBD1	NA	TRBJ2-6	TRBV5-4	CASTSRGGANVLTF	TGTGCCAGCACCTCCAGGGGGGGGGCCAACGTCCTGACTTTC
NA	NA	TRBJ2-2	TRBV4-1	CASSNTGELFF	TGCGCCAGCTCGAACACCGGGGAGCTGTTTTTT
NA	few	TRBJ1-1	TRBV28	CASSLAAVVTEAFF	TGTGCCAGCAGTTTGGCAGCAGTGGTCACTGAAGCTTTCTTT
NA	NA	TRBJ1-1	TRBV23-1	CASFPKGAERSERAFF	TGCGCCAGCTTTCCAAAAGGGGCAGAGAGGAGCGAAAGGGCTTTCTTT
TRBD1	NA	TRBJ2-7	TRBV6-1	CASRDRGLTYEQYF	TGTGCCAGCAGGGACAGGGGGCTTACCTACGAGCAGTACTTC
NA	NA	TRBJ1-2	TRBV6-1	CASIPTHSNYGYTF	TGTGCCAGCATTCCGACACACTCTAACTATGGCTACACCTTC